This T cell receptor beta chain came from a study of cytomegalovirus exposure and HLA in healthy donors. Study information: A preliminary data release comprised tens of millions of unique TCRs obtained from HLA-typed donors.

The CDR3 contains 16 residues. Germline V gene lookup returns CDR1 SGHVS and CDR2 FNYEAQ. V shed 2 bases, J shed 5 bases, and the junction held 8 bases outside the gene matches. The PCR used 60 Vbeta and 13 Jbeta primers. Clones were sequenced by immunoSEQ multiplex PCR, and TCRdb holds only the in-frame ones, with some missing. The sample features more than 70,000 clones, with under 1.5% in its top ten. This TCR came from a woman aged 55-70 years in good health and CMV-seronegative. The sample was PBMCs. The genes are TRBV7-6 and TRBJ2-5, with 10 bases that match TRBD2. CDR3 DNA sequence: TGTGCCAGCAGCTTAAGCGGGAGGGCCTGGGGGGAGACCCAGTACTTC. Translating gives CASSLSGRAWGETQYF.